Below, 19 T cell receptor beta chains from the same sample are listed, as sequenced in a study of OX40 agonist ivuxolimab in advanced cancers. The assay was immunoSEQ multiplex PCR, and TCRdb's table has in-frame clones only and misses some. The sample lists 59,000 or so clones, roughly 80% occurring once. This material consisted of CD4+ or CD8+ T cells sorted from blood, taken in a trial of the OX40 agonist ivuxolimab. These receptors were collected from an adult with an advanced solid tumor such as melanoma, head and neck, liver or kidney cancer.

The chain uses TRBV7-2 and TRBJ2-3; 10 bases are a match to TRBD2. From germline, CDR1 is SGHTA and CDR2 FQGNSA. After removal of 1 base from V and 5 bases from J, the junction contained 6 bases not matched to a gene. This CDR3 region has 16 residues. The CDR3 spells CASSLEAGGPEDTQYF. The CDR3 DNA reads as TGTGCCAGCAGCTTAGAAGCGGGGGGGCCCGAAGATACGCAGTATTTT.

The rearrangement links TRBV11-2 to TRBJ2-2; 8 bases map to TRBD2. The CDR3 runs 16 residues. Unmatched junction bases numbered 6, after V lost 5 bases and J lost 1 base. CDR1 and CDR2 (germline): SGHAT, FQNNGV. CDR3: CASSQISGKNTGELFF. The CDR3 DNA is TGTGCCAGCAGCCAAATTAGCGGGAAGAACACCGGGGAGCTGTTTTTT.

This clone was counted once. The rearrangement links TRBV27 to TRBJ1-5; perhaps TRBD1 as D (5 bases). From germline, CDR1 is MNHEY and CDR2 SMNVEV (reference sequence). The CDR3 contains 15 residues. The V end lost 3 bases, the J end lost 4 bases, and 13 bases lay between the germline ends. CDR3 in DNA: TGTGCCAGCAGTTTCCGGGCCTGGGGGAATCAGCCCCAGCATTTT. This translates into CASSFRAWGNQPQHF.

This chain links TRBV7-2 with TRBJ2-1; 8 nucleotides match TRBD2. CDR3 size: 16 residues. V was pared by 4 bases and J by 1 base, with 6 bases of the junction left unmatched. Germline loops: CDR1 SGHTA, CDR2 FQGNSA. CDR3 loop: CASSSLAGRSYNEQFF. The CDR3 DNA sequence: TGTGCCAGCAGCTCCTTAGCGGGAAGATCCTACAATGAGCAGTTCTTC.

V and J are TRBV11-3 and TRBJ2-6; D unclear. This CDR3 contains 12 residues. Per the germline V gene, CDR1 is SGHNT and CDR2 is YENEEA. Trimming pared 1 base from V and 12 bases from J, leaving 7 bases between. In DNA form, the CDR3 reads TGTGCCAGCAGCTTAGGAAAGCGCGTCCTGACTTTC. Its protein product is CASSLGKRVLTF.

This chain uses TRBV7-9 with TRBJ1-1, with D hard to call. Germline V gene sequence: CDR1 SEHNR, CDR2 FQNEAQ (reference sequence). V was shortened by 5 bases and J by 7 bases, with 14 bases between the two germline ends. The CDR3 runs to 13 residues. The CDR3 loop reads CASSPGRTVEAFF. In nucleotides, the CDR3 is TGTGCCAGCAGCCCGGGCCGGACGGTTGAAGCTTTCTTT.

The CDR3: CASTRDYSGANVLTF. CDR3 DNA: TGTGCCAGCACGCGGGACTACTCTGGGGCCAACGTCCTGACTTTC. V is TRBV6-5 and J is TRBJ2-6, with 7 nucleotides matching TRBD2. In germline, CDR1 is MNHEY, CDR2 SVGAGI. The ends lost 7 bases at V and 0 bases at J; junction bases unmatched: 3. This CDR3 is built from 15 residues.

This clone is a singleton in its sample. The CDR3 region is CASSSRTRTDTQYF. The CDR3 DNA reads as TGTGCCAGCAGCTCCAGGACTAGAACAGATACGCAGTATTTT. The V call is TRBV7-2, the J call TRBJ2-3, with 7 bases aligning to TRBD2. The CDR3 is made up of 14 amino acids. Trimming took 4 bases from V and 3 from J; bases not matched to a gene: 4. Germline V gene sequence: CDR1 SGHTA, CDR2 FQGNSA.

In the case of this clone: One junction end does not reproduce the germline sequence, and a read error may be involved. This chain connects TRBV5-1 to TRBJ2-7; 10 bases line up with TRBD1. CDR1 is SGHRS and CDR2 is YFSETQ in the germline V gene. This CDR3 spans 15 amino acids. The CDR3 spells CASSSDRGWSYEQYF. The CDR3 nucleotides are TGTGCCAGCAGCTCGGACAGGGGGTGGTCCTACGAGCAGTACTTC.

The CDR3 protein is CASSIAGLAGALNTGELFF. The CDR3 region has the DNA TGTGCCAGTAGTATCGCAGGGCTAGCGGGAGCGTTGAACACCGGGGAGCTGTTTTTT. The gene calls are TRBV19 and TRBJ2-2; TRBD2 aligns across 10 bases. The germline CDR1 and CDR2 sequences are LNHDA and SQIVND (reference sequence). The V segment lost 3 bases and the J segment 1 base; nucleotides outside the gene matches: 11. The CDR3 is 19 residues long.

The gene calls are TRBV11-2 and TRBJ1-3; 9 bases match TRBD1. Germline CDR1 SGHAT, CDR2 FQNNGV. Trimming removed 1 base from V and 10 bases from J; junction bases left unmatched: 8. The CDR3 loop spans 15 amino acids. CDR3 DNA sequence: TGTGCCAGCAGCTTAGGGGACAGGGAGATAGAGACCATATATTTT. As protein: CASSLGDREIETIYF.

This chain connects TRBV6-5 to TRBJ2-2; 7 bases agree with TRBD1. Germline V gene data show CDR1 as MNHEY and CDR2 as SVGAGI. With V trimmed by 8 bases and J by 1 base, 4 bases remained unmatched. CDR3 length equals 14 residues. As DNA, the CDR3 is TGTGCCAGCGGGAGACAGGGGAACACCGGGGAGCTGTTTTTT. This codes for CASGRQGNTGELFF.

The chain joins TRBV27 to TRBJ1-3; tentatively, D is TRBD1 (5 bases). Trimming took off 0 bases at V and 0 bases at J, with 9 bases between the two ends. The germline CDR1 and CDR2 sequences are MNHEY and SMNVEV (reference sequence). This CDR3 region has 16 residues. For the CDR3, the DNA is TGTGCCAGCAGTTTATCGGGGCCAACCTCTGGAAACACCATATATTTT. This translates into CASSLSGPTSGNTIYF.

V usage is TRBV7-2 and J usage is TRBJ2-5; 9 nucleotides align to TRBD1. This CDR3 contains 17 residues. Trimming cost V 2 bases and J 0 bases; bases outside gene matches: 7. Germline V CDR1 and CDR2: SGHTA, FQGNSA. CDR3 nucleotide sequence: TGTGCCAGCAGCTTACAACCGGGACAGGGTTACCAAGAGACCCAGTACTTC. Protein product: CASSLQPGQGYQETQYF.

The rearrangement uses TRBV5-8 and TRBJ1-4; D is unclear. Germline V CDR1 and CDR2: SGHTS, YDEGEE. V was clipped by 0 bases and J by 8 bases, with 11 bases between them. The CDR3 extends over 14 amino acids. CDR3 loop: CASSLVSDWEKLFF. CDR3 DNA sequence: TGTGCCAGCAGCTTGGTATCTGACTGGGAAAAACTGTTTTTT.

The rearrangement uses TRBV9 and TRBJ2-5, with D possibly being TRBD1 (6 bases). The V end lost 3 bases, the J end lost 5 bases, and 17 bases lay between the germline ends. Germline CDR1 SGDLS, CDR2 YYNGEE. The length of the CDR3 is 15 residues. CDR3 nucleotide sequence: TGTGCCAGCAGCGGCCGGGACAAACTGGGGGAGACCCAGTACTTC. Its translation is CASSGRDKLGETQYF.

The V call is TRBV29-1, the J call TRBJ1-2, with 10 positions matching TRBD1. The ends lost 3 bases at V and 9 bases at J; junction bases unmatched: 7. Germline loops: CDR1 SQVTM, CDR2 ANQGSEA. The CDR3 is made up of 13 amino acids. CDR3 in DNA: TGCAGCGTTGATCACCGACAGGGGGCACGCTACACCTTC. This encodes CSVDHRQGARYTF.

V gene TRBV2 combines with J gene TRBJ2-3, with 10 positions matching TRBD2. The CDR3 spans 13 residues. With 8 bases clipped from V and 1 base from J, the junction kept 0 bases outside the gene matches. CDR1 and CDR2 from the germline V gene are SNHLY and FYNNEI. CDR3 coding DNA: TGTGCCAGCGGGACTAGCGGCACAGATACGCAGTATTTT. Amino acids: CASGTSGTDTQYF.

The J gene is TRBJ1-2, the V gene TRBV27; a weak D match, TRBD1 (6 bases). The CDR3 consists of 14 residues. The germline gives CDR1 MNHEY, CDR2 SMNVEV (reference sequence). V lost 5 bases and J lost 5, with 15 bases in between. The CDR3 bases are TGTGCCAGCAGTCCCCCGGACAGCCCATATGGCTACACCTTC. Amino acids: CASSPPDSPYGYTF.